The rows below give T cell receptor beta chains drawn from one sample of a study of a mutant IDH1 vaccine in newly diagnosed glioma. Their cognate antigens are unknown. Only in-frame clones appear in the TCRdb table, and some are missing; sequencing was by immunoSEQ multiplex PCR. Of about 51,000 clones in the sample, 78% are singletons; the top ten hold about 2%. The specimen was PBMCs, collected from a glioma patient whose treatment included an IDH1 peptide vaccine. Receptors were obtained from a woman in her thirties or forties with glioma. The CDR3 runs from the conserved cysteine through the conserved F or W. A D gene is named only where the DNA matches it firmly. Expanded clones are given a class, and other clones once, few, many or no size at all.

j_call d_call v_call clone_size cdr3_nt cdr3_aa
TRBJ1-1 - TRBV18 few TGTGCCAGCTCACCACTCGCGTCGGAGGCCAGAGCTTTCTTT CASSPLASEARAFF
TRBJ2-7 TRBD2 TRBV6-6 - TGTGCCAGCAACTCAGCGGGGGGGTATAACGGCGAGCAGTACTTC CASNSAGGYNGEQYF
TRBJ2-5 - TRBV29-1 few TGCAGCGTTGCTTGGGTGAGACAAGAGACCCAGTACTTC CSVAWVRQETQYF
TRBJ1-5 - TRBV7-2 once TGTGCCAGCAGCGGCCGGGGGGGGGTTAGCAATCAGCCCCAGCATTTT CASSGRGGVSNQPQHF
TRBJ1-1 - TRBV6-6 - TGTGCCAGCCTAGCAGGGGCCCCGAACACTGAAGCTTTCTTT CASLAGAPNTEAFF
TRBJ2-5 TRBD2 TRBV5-1 once TGCGCCAGCAGCCCGCTAGCGGGGGAGACAGAGACCCAGTACTTC CASSPLAGETETQYF
TRBJ1-5 - TRBV9 few TGTGCCAGCAGCGTAGGTTGGATTGCGACTCAGCCCCAGCATTTT CASSVGWIATQPQHF
TRBJ1-4 TRBD1 TRBV10-3 - TGTGCCATCAGTGTAGGGGACAGAAATGTTGAAAAACTGTTTTTT CAISVGDRNVEKLFF
TRBJ1-6 - TRBV29-1 few TGCAGCGCTCGTATGGACGGAAATTCACCCCTCCACTTT CSARMDGNSPLHF
TRBJ1-2 TRBD1 TRBV9 - TGTGCCAGCAGCCCGATACAGGGGAAGGGCTACACCTTC CASSPIQGKGYTF
TRBJ2-5 - TRBV19 - TGTGCCAGTAGTATAAAGAAGGGGAGATACCAAGAGACCCAGTACTTC CASSIKKGRYQETQYF
TRBJ2-7 - TRBV5-6 - TGTGCCAGCAGCCCGGGCCAGCACTACGAGCAGTACTTC CASSPGQHYEQYF
TRBJ1-2 TRBD1 TRBV5-1 - TGCGCCAGCAGCTTCACCGCAGGGGGCGTTGATGGCTACACCTTC CASSFTAGGVDGYTF
TRBJ1-5 - TRBV7-9 - TGTGCCAGCAGCCCGCGGACCTCTAATCAGCCCCAGCATTTT CASSPRTSNQPQHF
TRBJ1-5 - TRBV6-5 - TGTGCCAGCGGATGGAGTCAGCCCCAGCATTTT CASGWSQPQHF
TRBJ2-7 - TRBV30 - TGTGCCTGGAGACGACAGGTTGGGGAGGACGAGCAGTACTTC CAWRRQVGEDEQYF
TRBJ2-2 TRBD2 TRBV7-2 - TGTGCCAGCAGCTTAGCGCTCGGCGGGGGGTCAATCGGGGAGCTGTTTTTT CASSLALGGGSIGELFF
TRBJ1-1 - TRBV29-1 few TGCAGCGTTGCAGATTTTCTGGGGGGCCCTCAGAACACTGAAGCTTTCTTT CSVADFLGGPQNTEAFF
TRBJ2-1 - TRBV7-6 - TGTGCCAGCAGCCTCTGGGAGTCGAGCTCCTACAATGAGCAGTTCTTC CASSLWESSSYNEQFF
TRBJ2-7 TRBD2 TRBV6-1 - TGTGCCAGCAGTGATAGCGGGGGTACCTCCGAGCAGTACTTC CASSDSGGTSEQYF
TRBJ1-5 TRBD1 TRBV19 once TGTGCCAGTTGCGGACAGGGGGATCAGCCCCAGCATTTT CASCGQGDQPQHF
TRBJ2-2 - TRBV5-1 - TGCGCCAGCAGCTTCACAGGGTTGAACACCGGGGAGCTGTTTTTT CASSFTGLNTGELFF
TRBJ1-2 TRBD1 TRBV7-8 few TGTGCCAGCAGCCCCGACAGGGGTGGTGGCTACACCTTC CASSPDRGGGYTF
TRBJ1-5 TRBD1 TRBV7-2 - TGTGCCAGCAGCTTCGGACAGGGGACGCAGCCCCAGCATTTT CASSFGQGTQPQHF
TRBJ1-3 - TRBV5-5 - TGTGCCAGCAGCCCGCTGGGGGGCTACTCTGGAAACACCATATATTTT CASSPLGGYSGNTIYF
TRBJ1-4 - TRBV2 few TGTGCCAGCAGTGTCCTGCCAACTAATGAAAAACTGTTTTTT CASSVLPTNEKLFF
TRBJ1-2 - TRBV14 - TGTGCCAGCAGCCAGGGTGGTCGGGGGCTGTCGAACTATGGCTACACCTTC CASSQGGRGLSNYGYTF
TRBJ1-1 - TRBV30 - TGTGCCTGGAGAGTAGGGGAGGGCACTGAAGCTTTCTTT CAWRVGEGTEAFF
TRBJ1-1 - TRBV4-3 - TGCGCCAGCAGCCAAGAACCCTACAGGGTCGGGGCTGAAGCTTTCTTT CASSQEPYRVGAEAFF